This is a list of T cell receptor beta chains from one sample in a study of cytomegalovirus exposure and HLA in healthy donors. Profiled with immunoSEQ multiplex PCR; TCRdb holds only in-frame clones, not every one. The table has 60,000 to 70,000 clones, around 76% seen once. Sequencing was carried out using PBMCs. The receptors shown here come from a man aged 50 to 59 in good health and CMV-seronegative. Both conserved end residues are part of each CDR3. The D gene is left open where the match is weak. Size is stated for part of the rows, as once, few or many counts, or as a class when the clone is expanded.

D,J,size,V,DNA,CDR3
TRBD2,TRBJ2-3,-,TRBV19,TGTGCCAGTAGTATAGCTGCTAGCGGGAGAGCTCGGGACACGCAGTATTTT,CASSIAASGRARDTQYF
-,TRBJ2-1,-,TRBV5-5,TGTGCCAGCAGCTTGTTCGTAAGGAGTAAGAACAATGAGCAGTTCTTC,CASSLFVRSKNNEQFF
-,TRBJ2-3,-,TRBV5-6,TGTGCCAGCAGCTTGAAGGGGACAGATACGCAGTATTTT,CASSLKGTDTQYF
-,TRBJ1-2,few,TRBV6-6,TGTGCCAGCATCCCACCGGCAGGGTTGAACTATGGCTACACCTTC,CASIPPAGLNYGYTF
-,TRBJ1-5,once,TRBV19,TGTGCCAGTAGTATTCGGGTTAGCAATCAGCCCCAGCATTTT,CASSIRVSNQPQHF
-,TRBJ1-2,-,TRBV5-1,TGCGCCAGCAGCTCAGATCTACAGGGTCCTGGCTACACCTTC,CASSSDLQGPGYTF
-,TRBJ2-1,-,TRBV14,TGTGCCAGCAGTTTGAACAGGCGTGAGCAGTTCTTC,CASSLNRREQFF
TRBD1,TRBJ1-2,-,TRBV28,TGTGCCAGCAGTACCTACGTGACAGGGGCAGGAGATGGCTACACCTTC,CASSTYVTGAGDGYTF
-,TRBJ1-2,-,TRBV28,TGTGCCAGCAGTTCGGGACGTTCAGGGGACTATGGCTACACCTTC,CASSSGRSGDYGYTF
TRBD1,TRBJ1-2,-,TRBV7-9,TGTGCCAGCAGCCCTCAACAGGGGGGCGGCTACACCTTC,CASSPQQGGGYTF
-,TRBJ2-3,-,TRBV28,TGTGCCAGCTTCAGTCCCACAGATACGCAGTATTTT,CASFSPTDTQYF
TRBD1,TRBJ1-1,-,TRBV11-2,TGTGCCAGCAGTTACCTACAGGGGGACACTGAAGCTTTCTTT,CASSYLQGDTEAFF
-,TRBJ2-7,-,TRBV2,TGTGCCAGCAAAGGAAATACAGGGTCCCCCGGCGAGCAGTACTTC,CASKGNTGSPGEQYF
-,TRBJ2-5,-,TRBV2,TGTGCCAGCAGTGTAGGGGGTAGGGGAGAGACCCAGTACTTC,CASSVGGRGETQYF
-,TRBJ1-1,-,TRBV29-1,TGCAGCTCCCAATTTAACAGAATGAACACTGAAGCTTTCTTT,CSSQFNRMNTEAFF
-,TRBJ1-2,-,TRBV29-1,TGCAGCGTTGAAGATGTGCGCTATGGCTACACCTTC,CSVEDVRYGYTF
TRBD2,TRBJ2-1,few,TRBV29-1,TGCAGCGTTGAAAAGGGACTAGCGGGGGGTAATGAGCAGTTCTTC,CSVEKGLAGGNEQFF
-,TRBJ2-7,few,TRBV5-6,TGTGCCAGCAGCTTGACAGGGTCCTACGAGCAGTACTTC,CASSLTGSYEQYF
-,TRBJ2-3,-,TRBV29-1,TGCAGCGTCGGCGGCGTTTTCGGGTTCGGCACAGATACGCAGTATTTT,CSVGGVFGFGTDTQYF
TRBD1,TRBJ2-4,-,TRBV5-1,TGCGCCAGCAGCTCCGGACAGGGGACGGAACAATTC,CASSSGQGTEQF
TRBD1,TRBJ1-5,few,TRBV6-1,TGTGCCAGCAGTGGACCGACAGGGATGAATCAGCCCCAGCATTTT,CASSGPTGMNQPQHF
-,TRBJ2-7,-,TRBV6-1,TGTGCCAGCCCCTCCGGGGGTGGCTACGAGCAGTACTTC,CASPSGGGYEQYF
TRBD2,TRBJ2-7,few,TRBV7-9,TGTGCCAGCTGGGGATCGGGCGGGAGCTCCTACGAGCAGTACTTC,CASWGSGGSSYEQYF
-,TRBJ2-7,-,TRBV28,TGTGCCAGCAGTTTAGACAGATACGAGCAGTACTTC,CASSLDRYEQYF
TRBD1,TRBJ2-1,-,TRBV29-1,TGCAGCGTTGCTCCGGGACAGGGTAATAATGAGCAGTTCTTC,CSVAPGQGNNEQFF
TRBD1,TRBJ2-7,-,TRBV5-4,TGTGCCAGCACCTCGGGACAGAACTACGAGCAGTACTTC,CASTSGQNYEQYF
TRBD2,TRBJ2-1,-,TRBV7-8,TGTGCCAGCAGCAGAATAGCGGGGGGGCTAAATGAGCAGTTCTTC,CASSRIAGGLNEQFF
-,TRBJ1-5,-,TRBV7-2,TGTGCCAGCAGCTACCAGGGTAGCAATCAGCCCCAGCATTTT,CASSYQGSNQPQHF
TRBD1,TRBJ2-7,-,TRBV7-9,TGTGCCAGCAGCCCTCGAGCCGGGACAGTAAACTCCTACGAGCAGTACTTC,CASSPRAGTVNSYEQYF
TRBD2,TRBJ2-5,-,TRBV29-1,TGCAGCGGCAAGCGGGGGTTACAAGAGACCCAGTACTTC,CSGKRGLQETQYF
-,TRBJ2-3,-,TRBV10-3,TGTGCCATCAGTGGCGGGGTCGCAGATACGCAGTATTTT,CAISGGVADTQYF
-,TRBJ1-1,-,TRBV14,TGTGCCAGCAGCCTCGGGGGGGGTTCGACTGAAGCTTTCTTT,CASSLGGGSTEAFF
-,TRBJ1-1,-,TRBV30,TGTGCCTGGACAGGGGTGAACACTGAAGCTTTCTTT,CAWTGVNTEAFF
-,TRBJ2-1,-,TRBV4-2,TGTGCCAGCAGCCAAGGAAGCGGCGACAATGAGCAGTTCTTC,CASSQGSGDNEQFF
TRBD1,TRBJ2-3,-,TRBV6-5,TGTGCCAGCAGTTATCGCACAGGGGAAGATACGCAGTATTTT,CASSYRTGEDTQYF
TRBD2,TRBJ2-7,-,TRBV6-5,TGTGCCAGCAGTTACTCCGGGACTAGAGGTCCCTACGAGCAGTACTTC,CASSYSGTRGPYEQYF
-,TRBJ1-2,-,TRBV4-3,TGCGCCAGCAGCCAAGAAACAGGGATCCACTATGGCTACACCTTC,CASSQETGIHYGYTF
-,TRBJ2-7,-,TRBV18,TGTGCCAGCTCACCTGAGACTTACGAGCAGTACTTC,CASSPETYEQYF
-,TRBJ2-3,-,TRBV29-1,TGCAGCGCCGAGAGTAGCACAGATACGCAGTATTTT,CSAESSTDTQYF
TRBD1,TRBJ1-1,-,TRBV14,TGTGCCAGCAGCCAAAAGCAGGGGGACACTGAAGCTTTCTTT,CASSQKQGDTEAFF
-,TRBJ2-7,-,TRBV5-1,TGCGCCAGCAGCTTGGCGGGACACACCTACGAGCAGTACTTC,CASSLAGHTYEQYF
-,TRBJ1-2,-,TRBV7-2,TGTGCCAGCAGCTCCCCCTTGGGCCATGGCTACACCTTC,CASSSPLGHGYTF
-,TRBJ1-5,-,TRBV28,TGTGCCAGCAGTTTGGGAGGGGATAGTCAGCCCCAGCATTTT,CASSLGGDSQPQHF
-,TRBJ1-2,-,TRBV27,TGTGCCAGCAGTTTCGTCCCTAACTATGGCTACACCTTC,CASSFVPNYGYTF
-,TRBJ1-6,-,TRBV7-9,TGTGCCAGCAGCTTAGGGGGCAGTTCACCCCTCCACTTT,CASSLGGSSPLHF
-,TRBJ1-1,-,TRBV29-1,TGCAGCGTCGGACAGACTGAAGCTTTCTTT,CSVGQTEAFF
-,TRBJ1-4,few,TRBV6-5,TGTGCCAGCATGAAGGGAGCTAATGAAAAACTGTTTTTT,CASMKGANEKLFF
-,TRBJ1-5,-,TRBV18,TGTGCCAGCTCGTCGACCCGGGAGCCCCAGCATTTT,CASSSTREPQHF
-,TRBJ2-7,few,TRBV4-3,TGCGCCAGCAGCCAAGGACAAGGAGGGGGCAGTTACGAGCAGTACTTC,CASSQGQGGGSYEQYF
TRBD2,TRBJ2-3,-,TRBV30,TGTGCCTGGAGTCCCCTGGGACTAGCGGGAGTTCTAGATACGCAGTATTTT,CAWSPLGLAGVLDTQYF
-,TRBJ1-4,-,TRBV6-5,TGTGCCAGCAGAAGGGGGTCTTCGGACGAAAAACTGTTTTTT,CASRRGSSDEKLFF
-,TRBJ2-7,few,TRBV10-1,TGCGCCAGCAGTGACACTGGTCTACCTTCCTACGAGCAGTACTTC,CASSDTGLPSYEQYF
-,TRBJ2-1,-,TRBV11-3,TGTGCCAGCAGCTTAGGGGACACTGAGGGCTATGAGCAGTTCTTC,CASSLGDTEGYEQFF